This is a list of T cell receptor beta chains from one sample in a study of blood T cell repertoires in COVID-19. Libraries were prepared by immunoSEQ multiplex PCR; TCRdb keeps only in-frame clonotypes and omits some of them. Here the sample spans 210,000 or so clones, around nine tenths being singletons. The sample comprised peripheral blood. The receptors stem from a man aged 40-50 years with acute or convalescent COVID-19. CDR3s include the opening cysteine and the closing phenylalanine or tryptophan. D genes are given only for firm matches. Clone size is stated in some rows and not others, as once, few, many or a class when expanded.

>.|TRBV11-2|.|TRBJ2-3
TGTGCCAGCAGCTTAGATGGTCGGAGGGCGCAGTATTTT
CASSLDGRRAQYF
>.|TRBV6-2/TRBV6-3|few|TRBJ2-1
TGTGCCAGCAGTTACTCGCCGAGGTCCGGTGAGCAGTTCTTC
CASSYSPRSGEQFF
>.|TRBV14|.|TRBJ2-5
TGTGCCAGCAGCCTTACTGGTTCCCAAGAGACCCAGTACTTC
CASSLTGSQETQYF
>.|TRBV4-2|.|TRBJ2-2
TGTGCCAGCAGCGGCCAAGTCCTAGCATCCGGGGAGCTGTTTTTT
CASSGQVLASGELFF
>.|TRBV30|.|TRBJ1-1
TGTGCCTGGAGTGGACAGAATGAAGCTTTCTTT
CAWSGQNEAFF
>.|TRBV5-6|.|TRBJ2-3
TGTGCCAGCAGCTTGATTCTCTCTACAGGGACAGATACGCAGTATTTT
CASSLILSTGTDTQYF
>TRBD2|TRBV9|once|TRBJ2-3
TGTGCCAGCAGCGCACTAGCGGGGGTTGCAGATACGCAGTATTTT
CASSALAGVADTQYF
>TRBD2|TRBV10-3|.|TRBJ2-3
TGTGCCATCAGTTCTGAACCAGGAGCGGGGGGGCAAGGTACGCAGTATTTT
CAISSEPGAGGQGTQYF
>TRBD1|TRBV4-1|.|TRBJ2-3
TGCGCCAGCAGCCAACAGGGGGCGATTTTCGCAGATACGCAGTATTTT
CASSQQGAIFADTQYF
>TRBD1|TRBV7-6|.|TRBJ1-4
TGTGCCAGCAGCTCAGGGGGCGGAAGCGAAAAACTGTTTTTT
CASSSGGGSEKLFF
>.|TRBV24-1|.|TRBJ2-5
TGTGCCACCAGTGACCCGGGGGAGACCCAGTACTTC
CATSDPGETQYF
>.|TRBV24-1|.|TRBJ2-3
TGTGCCACCAGTGATTTTTTGGGCGGAGGGGCAGGGGATACGCAGTATTTT
CATSDFLGGGAGDTQYF
>TRBD1|TRBV9|.|TRBJ1-6
TGTGCCAGCAGCGCCTCCGGGACAGGGGATTCACCCCTCCACTTT
CASSASGTGDSPLHF
>TRBD2|TRBV10-2|.|TRBJ2-1
TGCGCCAGCAGTGGAAGCGGGGGGGCTAATGAGCAGTTCTTC
CASSGSGGANEQFF
>.|TRBV2|.|TRBJ1-2
TGTGCCAGCAGTGCAGAGACAGCCTATGGCTACACCTTC
CASSAETAYGYTF
>.|TRBV12-5|once|TRBJ2-7
TGTGCTAGTGGTTTGCGGTACGAGCAGTACTTC
CASGLRYEQYF
>.|TRBV6-2/TRBV6-3|.|TRBJ2-3
TGTGCCAGCAGTTACTCCAGGAACACAGATACGCAGTATTTT
CASSYSRNTDTQYF
>.|TRBV12-3/TRBV12-4|.|TRBJ1-1
TGTGCCAGCAGTTCCAGGGAAGGAGCTTTCTTT
CASSSREGAFF
>.|TRBV20-1|.|TRBJ1-6
TGCAGTGCTCTAAATTCACCCCTCCACTTT
CSALNSPLHF
>.|TRBV16|.|TRBJ1-5
TGTGCCAGCAGCCAGGGTGGACTGCCGAATCAGCCCCAGCATTTT
CASSQGGLPNQPQHF
>TRBD2|TRBV6-5|.|TRBJ2-7
TGTGCCAGCAGGGATACTAGCGGGGCCTACGAGCAGTACTTC
CASRDTSGAYEQYF
>TRBD1|TRBV5-4|once|TRBJ2-1
TGTGCCAGCCCCTCCCCAGGACAGGGAGGACAGTTCTTC
CASPSPGQGGQFF
>.|TRBV9|.|TRBJ2-2
TGTGCCAGCAGCCCCCCCAGGACCGGGGAGCTGTTTTTT
CASSPPRTGELFF
>.|TRBV27|.|TRBJ1-2
TGTGCCAGCAGTTTACAGGGGACTAGGGACTATGGCTACACCTTC
CASSLQGTRDYGYTF
>TRBD1|TRBV29-1|.|TRBJ1-1
TGCAGCGTATACTCCGGGACAGGGGGCACTGAAGCTTTCTTT
CSVYSGTGGTEAFF
>.|TRBV7-7|.|TRBJ2-5
TGTGCTAGCAGCCCTCGGGAGACCCAGTACTTC
CASSPRETQYF
>TRBD2|TRBV19|.|TRBJ2-1
TGTGCCAGTAGTATAGCGCGCGGGGGGACTTTCAATGAGCAGTTCTTC
CASSIARGGTFNEQFF
>TRBD1|TRBV30|few|TRBJ1-1
TGTGCCTGGAGGGCCGAGACAGGGAAGCGGGAAGCTTTCTTT
CAWRAETGKREAFF
>.|TRBV28|.|TRBJ2-1
TGTGCCAGCAGTCCCCCCGGGACATTCTTGGCGAAGGAGCAGTTCTTC
CASSPPGTFLAKEQFF
>.|TRBV7-9|.|TRBJ2-7
TGTGCCAGCAGCTCCCCTGGTCCAGGGCGGGAGCAGTACTTC
CASSSPGPGREQYF
>TRBD1|TRBV7-8|.|TRBJ2-1
TGTGCCAGCAGCCTAAACAGGGGATACCACAATGAGCAGTTCTTC
CASSLNRGYHNEQFF
>.|TRBV27|.|TRBJ1-5
TGTGCCAGCGCCATGAAAACAGGGTATCAGCCCCAGCATTTT
CASAMKTGYQPQHF
>TRBD2|TRBV28|once|TRBJ2-5
TGTGCCAGCAGCTCTCCCGGGGGGGCCAGGGAGACCCAGTACTTC
CASSSPGGARETQYF
>.|TRBV28|.|TRBJ1-5
TGTGCCAGCAGTTTTAGGGGTATAGTCAATCAGCCCCAGCATTTT
CASSFRGIVNQPQHF